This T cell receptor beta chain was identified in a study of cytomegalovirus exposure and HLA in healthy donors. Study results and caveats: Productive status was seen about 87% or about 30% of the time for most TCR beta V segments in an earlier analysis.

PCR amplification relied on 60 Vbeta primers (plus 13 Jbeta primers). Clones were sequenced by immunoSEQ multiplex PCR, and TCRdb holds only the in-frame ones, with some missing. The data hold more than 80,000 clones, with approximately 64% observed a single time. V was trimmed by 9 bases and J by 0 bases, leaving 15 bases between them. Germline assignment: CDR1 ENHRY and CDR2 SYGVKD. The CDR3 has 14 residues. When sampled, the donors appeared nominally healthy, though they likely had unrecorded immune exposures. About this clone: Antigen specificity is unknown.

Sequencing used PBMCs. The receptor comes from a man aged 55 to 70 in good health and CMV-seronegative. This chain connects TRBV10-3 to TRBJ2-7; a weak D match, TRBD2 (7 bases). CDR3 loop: CAMGGGFFSYEQYF. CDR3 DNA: TGTGCCATGGGGGGGGGCTTTTTCTCCTACGAGCAGTACTTC.